These T cell receptor beta chains were read from a single sample in a study of control samples from healthy donors and cancer patients. TCRdb's table, derived via immunoSEQ multiplex PCR, lists solely in-frame clones and lacks some. Among 100,000 to 150,000 clones listed, more than 90% were seen once. Sequenced input: blood. These receptors were obtained from a young man in good health. The CDR3 runs from the conserved cysteine through the conserved F or W.

j_gene | v_gene | CDR3aa
TRBJ2-2 | TRBV7-6 | CASSLGTGGAGELFF
TRBJ1-2 | TRBV2 | CASRRDSTNYGYTF
TRBJ2-2 | TRBV9 | CASSVVRDRPNTGELFF
TRBJ1-4 | TRBV7-3 | CASSLRFSPKSFNEKLFF
TRBJ1-6 | TRBV19 | CASSGGGIGNSPLHF
TRBJ2-7 | TRBV15 | CATSRDVASDYPYEQYF
TRBJ2-7 | TRBV4-1 | CASSDRDVRSEQYF
TRBJ1-1 | TRBV19 | CASSIPHRPTEAFF
TRBJ1-5 | TRBV6-5 | CASSPTVRNQPQHF
TRBJ1-2 | TRBV7-9 | CASSLGAPSGYTF
TRBJ2-2 | TRBV5-4 | CASSLGRPGELFF
TRBJ1-1 | TRBV2 | CASGAALRNTEAFF
TRBJ2-1 | TRBV6-5 | CASWAGVEQFF
TRBJ2-1 | TRBV13 | CASSFRTVKNNEQFF
TRBJ1-2 | TRBV12-3/TRBV12-4 | CAMREGTNGYTF
TRBJ1-6 | TRBV6-5 | CASSYSGWAEAPLHF
TRBJ2-3 | TRBV9 | CASSPQGDRGADTQYF
TRBJ2-3 | TRBV5-4 | CASSGRAGDSTDTQYF
TRBJ2-5 | TRBV6-5 | CASSYFWTGGLETQYF
TRBJ1-1 | TRBV6-1 | CASSEAGQPNTEAFF
TRBJ1-4 | TRBV30 | CAWSEGFNEKLFF
TRBJ2-7 | TRBV5-4 | CASSPRGAGGTYEQYF
TRBJ2-1 | TRBV3-1/TRBV3-2 | CASSQVSSGGNEQFF
TRBJ2-3 | TRBV6-2/TRBV6-3 | CASSYWSTDTQYF
TRBJ1-3 | TRBV7-6 | CASSSYRGTGNTIYF
TRBJ2-7 | TRBV7-2 | CASSLVSGGSSYEQYF
TRBJ2-1 | TRBV6-2/TRBV6-3 | CASSYGLGTDEQFF
TRBJ2-7 | TRBV29-1 | CSVLGGGNYEQYF
TRBJ2-3 | TRBV5-1 | CASSFRSLSTDTQYF
TRBJ1-1 | TRBV6-5 | CASSRDFTEAFF
TRBJ1-2 | TRBV5-4 | CASSLDPGGLMRIYGYTF
TRBJ1-2 | TRBV9 | CASSPTGGANYGYTF
TRBJ2-4 | TRBV11-2 | CASSFGQGPAKNIQYF
TRBJ2-2 | TRBV2 | CASRGQGANTGELFF
TRBJ1-1 | TRBV21-1 | CASSTRGRIEAFF
TRBJ1-2 | TRBV30 | CAWSEDRGSYGYTF
TRBJ1-1 | TRBV7-3 | CASSLTGLNTEAFF
TRBJ2-7 | TRBV18 | CASSPPIGTGTLSYEQYF
TRBJ2-3 | TRBV25-1 | CASSDRGLPDTQYF
TRBJ2-6 | TRBV5-6 | CASSFPPSSGANVLTF
TRBJ2-1 | TRBV6-1 | CASSEYEGAISNEQFF
TRBJ2-7 | TRBV11-2 | CASSISGEQYF